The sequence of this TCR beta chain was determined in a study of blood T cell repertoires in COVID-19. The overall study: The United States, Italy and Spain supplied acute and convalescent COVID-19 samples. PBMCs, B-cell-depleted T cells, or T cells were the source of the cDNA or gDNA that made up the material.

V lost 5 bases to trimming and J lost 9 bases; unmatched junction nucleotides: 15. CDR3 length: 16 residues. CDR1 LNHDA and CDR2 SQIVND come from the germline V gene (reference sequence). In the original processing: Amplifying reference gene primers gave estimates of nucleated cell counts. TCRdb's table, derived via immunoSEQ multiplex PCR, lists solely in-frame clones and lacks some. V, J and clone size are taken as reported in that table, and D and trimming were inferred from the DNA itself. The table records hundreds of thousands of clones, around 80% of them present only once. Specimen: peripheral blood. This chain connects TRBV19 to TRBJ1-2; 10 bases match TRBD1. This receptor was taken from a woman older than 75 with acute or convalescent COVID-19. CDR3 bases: TGTGCCAGTAGTCCGGGGACAGGGGCCTCAGCCGAAAGCTACACCTTC. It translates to CASSPGTGASAESYTF.